This T cell receptor (beta chain) is from a study of blood T cells in healthy people across ages. The second PCR ran roughly 6 to 11 cycles with a sample-barcoded 5' primer and J-beta primers. TCRdb recomputed calls from the 5' RACE reads with MiXCR, one row per CDR3 protein. The sample holds around 900,000 distinct CDR3 sequences; 51% are singletons and the top ten take about 21%. Trimming took 5 bases from V and 8 from J, leaving 7 bases between them. CDR1 MNHEY and CDR2 SVGEGT come from the germline V gene. This CDR3 has 11 amino acids. This clonotype was recorded a few times. Antigen: not known. Study-wide results and limits: Roughly linearly, TCR beta diversity per million T cells fell as age increased.

Drawing of peripheral blood yielded about 10 milliliters from each donor. The receptor was isolated from a woman aged 55 to 70 in good health. Sequenced input: blood. The chain couples TRBV6-2 or TRBV6-3 to TRBJ2-4; D unclear. CDR3 sequence: CASSKNDIQYF. The CDR3 nucleotides read TGTGCCAGCAGTAAAAATGACATTCAGTACTTC.